The present entry profiles one T cell receptor beta chain with its context. This entry belongs to a study of blood T cell repertoires in COVID-19. Donors were grouped by their self-reported clinical history. Symptom resolution, clearance, or two negative PCRs marked the recovered donors of Cohort 3. Per the original methods: Amplification of reference gene primers was used by the study to estimate nucleated cell counts. Sequencing used immunoSEQ multiplex PCR; TCRdb keeps in-frame clones, though not all of them. The V and J calls and the clone size are those of that table, but D and trimming were determined from the DNA. The sample consists of about 460,000 clones, approximately 90% of them appearing once. Source material: PBMCs or T cells enriched from blood (not recorded which). This receptor was taken from a woman aged 55-69 years who had recovered from COVID-19.

CDR3 amino acids: CASSQDSSYNSPLHF. The CDR3 bases are TGTGCCAGCAGCCAAGACAGCTCCTATAATTCACCCCTCCACTTT. The J gene is TRBJ1-6, the V gene TRBV14; D is undetermined. The CDR3 has 15 amino acids. From germline, CDR1 is SGHDN and CDR2 FVKESK. V was pared by 0 bases and J by 0 bases, with 3 bases between.